The subject of this entry is one TCR beta chain. Antigen specificity is unknown. These data are taken from a study of T cells after yellow fever vaccination. TCRdb redid the calling of the 5' RACE reads with MiXCR, one entry per CDR3 protein. The table has a few hundred thousand distinct CDR3 sequences, 10% to 15% seen once. Whole-study results and caveats: Contaminating bulk clonotypes could be abundant in FACS-sorted repertoires. Boosting was followed by the reappearance of most primary-vaccination clones (96% CD4, roughly 90% CD8).

The V gene lost 0 bases and the J gene lost 1 base, with 10 bases spanning the gap. Germline lookup yields CDR1 KGHDR and CDR2 SFDVKD. The CDR3 runs to 16 residues. The chain has TRBV24-1 and TRBJ2-3, with D tentatively TRBD2 (5 bases). Material: CD4+ T cells sorted from PBMCs, obtained 45 days after the yellow fever booster vaccination. The clonotype was recovered from a man aged 30-40 years who received the YFV17D yellow fever vaccine. For the CDR3, the DNA is TGTGCCACCAGTGATTTGCAAGAGGGAGGCACAGATACGCAGTATTTT. It is translated as CATSDLQEGGTDTQYF.